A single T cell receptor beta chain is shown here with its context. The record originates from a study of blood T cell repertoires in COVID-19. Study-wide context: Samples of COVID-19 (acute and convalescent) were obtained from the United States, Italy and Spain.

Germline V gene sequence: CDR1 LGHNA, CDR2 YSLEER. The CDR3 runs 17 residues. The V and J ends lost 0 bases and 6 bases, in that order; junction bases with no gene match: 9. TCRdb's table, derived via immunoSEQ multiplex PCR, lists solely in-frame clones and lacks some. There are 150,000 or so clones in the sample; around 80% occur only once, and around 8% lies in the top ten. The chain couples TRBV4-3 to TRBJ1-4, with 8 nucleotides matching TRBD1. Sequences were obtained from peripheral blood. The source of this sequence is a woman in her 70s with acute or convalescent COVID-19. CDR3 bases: TGCGCCAGCAGCCAAGATTATAGCCGGACAGGGTATGAAAAACTGTTTTTT. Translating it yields CASSQDYSRTGYEKLFF.